This entry lists 26 T cell receptor beta chains sequenced from one sample in a study of blood T cell repertoires in COVID-19. Profiling relied on immunoSEQ multiplex PCR, and the TCRdb table lists in-frame clones only, not all of them. The data show about 110,000 clones, with over 75% seen just once and approximately 16% held by the top ten. Sample: peripheral blood. The receptors originated from a woman of 80 years or more with active or convalescent COVID-19.

The CDR3 protein is CASSALAGGDNEQFF. CDR3 DNA: TGTGCCAGCAGCGCCCTAGCGGGAGGTGACAATGAGCAGTTCTTC. The chain joins TRBV9 to TRBJ2-1; 11 positions agree with TRBD2. The V segment lost 3 bases and the J segment 5 bases; nucleotides outside the gene matches: 4. Germline CDR1 reads SGDLS; CDR2 reads YYNGEE. The CDR3 runs to 15 residues.

The chain is built from TRBV6-2 or TRBV6-3 and TRBJ2-1; tentatively, D is TRBD1 (6 bases). Per the germline V gene, CDR1 is MNHEY and CDR2 is SVGEGT. With 4 bases removed from V and 16 bases from J, the gap between germline ends came to 17 bases. The CDR3 covers 12 residues. CDR3 in DNA: TGTGCCAGCAGTTCCGACTTTTCTGGGACATTCTTC. It codes for CASSSDFSGTFF.

The gene calls are TRBV18 and TRBJ1-2, with 7 bases aligning to TRBD1. From germline, CDR1 is KGHSH and CDR2 LQKENI. The CDR3 length is 14 residues. The ends lost 3 bases at V and 6 bases at J; junction bases unmatched: 7. Written as DNA, the CDR3 is TGTGCCAGCTCACCGGGGACAGCCCCGAATGGCTACACCTTC. Amino acid sequence: CASSPGTAPNGYTF.

The rearrangement joins TRBV10-3 to TRBJ2-1; a weak D match, TRBD2 (5 bases). V was shortened by 2 bases and J by 6 bases, with 14 bases between the two germline ends. Germline V gene lookup returns CDR1 ENHRY and CDR2 SYGVKD. CDR3 size: 15 residues. The CDR3 DNA follows: TGTGCCATCAGTGAGGAAGGGCGAGGGCCCAATGAGCAGTTCTTC. Translating it yields CAISEEGRGPNEQFF.

Only one count was recorded for this clone. This chain links TRBV5-1 with TRBJ2-7; D is possibly TRBD1 (6 bases). Germline V gives CDR1 SGHRS, CDR2 YFSETQ. The CDR3 spans 15 residues. The germline V and J ends were trimmed by 0 bases and 0 bases, with 10 bases remaining between them. This chain's CDR3 is CASSLDQGSSYEQYF. CDR3 in DNA: TGCGCCAGCAGCTTGGATCAGGGGAGCTCCTACGAGCAGTACTTC.

CDR3 region: CASSLVASDTQYF. CDR3 DNA sequence: TGTGCCAGCAGCTTGGTAGCTAGCGATACGCAGTATTTT. The rearrangement uses TRBV5-6 and TRBJ2-3, with D perhaps TRBD2 (5 bases). The germline V and J ends were trimmed by 0 bases and 6 bases, with 8 bases remaining between them. CDR1 SGHDT and CDR2 YYEEEE come from the germline V gene. The CDR3 has 13 residues.

This clone appeared a few times. The CDR3 coding sequence is TGTGCCAGCTCACTACGGACAGGTGACTATGGCTACACCTTC. Its translation is CASSLRTGDYGYTF. V usage is TRBV18 and J usage is TRBJ1-2, with 7 nucleotides matching TRBD1. V was pared by 4 bases and J by 3 bases, with 5 bases of the junction left unmatched. Germline V gene lookup returns CDR1 KGHSH and CDR2 LQKENI. The CDR3 is 14 residues long.

This clone occurred a few times. J is TRBJ2-3 and V is TRBV27; 7 bases are shared with TRBD2. Germline V gives CDR1 MNHEY, CDR2 SMNVEV (reference sequence). The V and J ends lost 0 bases and 1 base, in that order; junction bases with no gene match: 7. The CDR3 contains 17 residues. The chain's CDR3 is CASSLSVRLAGTDTQYF. The DNA of the CDR3 is TGTGCCAGCAGTTTATCGGTGCGGCTAGCGGGCACAGATACGCAGTATTTT.

This sequence joins TRBV12-5 and TRBJ2-3; a possible D gene is TRBD1 (6 bases). Between the trimmed V and J ends, which lost 0 bases and 5 bases, there was a span of 12 bases. Germline V CDR1 and CDR2: LGHNT, FRNRAP. The CDR3 is 15 amino acids. The CDR3 coding sequence is TGTGCTAGTGGTTTGGTGCAGGGGTGGGGAGATACGCAGTATTTT. Translation: CASGLVQGWGDTQYF.

There are a few counts of this clone. The chain couples TRBV7-2 to TRBJ2-1; TRBD2 aligns across 10 bases. The V gene's germline CDR1 is SGHTA and CDR2 FQGNSA. The CDR3 length is 14 residues. V lost 3 bases and J lost 9; bases outside the gene matches: 5. DNA for the CDR3: TGTGCCAGCAGCTTGAGCGGGAGGGCCTTTGAGCAGTTCTTC. This encodes CASSLSGRAFEQFF. The whole variable domain, filled in from reference TRBV7-2 and TRBJ2-1, reads GAGVSQSPSNKVTEKGKDVELRCDPISGHTALYWYRQSLGQGLEFLIYFQGNSAPDKSGLPSDRFSAERTGGSVSTLTIQRTQQEDSAVYLCASSLSGRAFEQFFGPGTRLTVL.

The rearrangement uses TRBV7-9 and TRBJ2-1; 9 bases are shared with TRBD1. With V trimmed by 0 bases and J by 5 bases, 2 bases remained unmatched. Germline assignment: CDR1 SEHNR and CDR2 FQNEAQ (reference sequence). This CDR3 comprises 15 residues. The CDR3 sequence: CASSLAGTGNNEQFF. CDR3 DNA sequence: TGTGCCAGCAGCTTAGCCGGGACAGGGAACAATGAGCAGTTCTTC.

The chain combines TRBV30 with TRBJ1-2, with D perhaps matching TRBD1 (6 bases). Germline CDR1 GTSNPN, CDR2 SVGIG (reference sequence). CDR3 size: 19 residues. V lost 1 base and J 4 bases, leaving 28 bases between the germline ends. In DNA, the CDR3 is TGTGCCTGGAGTGCCGAGACCAGGGGTTGGGGATGGGTAGGCTATGGCTACACCTTC. Translating gives CAWSAETRGWGWVGYGYTF.

The chain joins TRBV18 to TRBJ1-3; TRBD1 might be the D (5 bases). Looked up from germline, CDR1 is KGHSH and CDR2 is LQKENI. Trimming stripped 9 bases from V and 8 bases from J, with 14 bases between. There are 12 residues in the CDR3. The CDR3 DNA sequence: TGTGCCAGTTCCCCGGGACTTGACACCATATATTTT. Residues: CASSPGLDTIYF.

This chain connects TRBV4-1 to TRBJ2-5; D not certain. V lost 7 bases and J lost 7, with 25 bases in between. Germline lookup yields CDR1 MGHRA and CDR2 YSYEKL. The CDR3 has 16 residues. The CDR3 here is CASTPRVYPALGTQYF. CDR3 in DNA: TGCGCCAGCACCCCTAGAGTCTACCCCGCCCTGGGGACCCAGTACTTC.

This clone was detected many times. This CDR3 reads CASRLQGARTDTQYF. The DNA of the CDR3 is TGTGCCAGCAGGCTACAGGGGGCTCGAACAGATACGCAGTATTTT. The chain combines TRBV6-5 with TRBJ2-3; 9 nucleotides match TRBD1. Germline values: CDR1 MNHEY, CDR2 SVGAGI. Trimming at V came to 6 bases and at J to 3 bases, leaving 7 bases not matched to a gene. This CDR3 contains 15 residues.

V gene TRBV6-5 combines with J gene TRBJ2-5; 11 bases map to TRBD2. Germline loops: CDR1 MNHEY, CDR2 SVGAGI. This CDR3 spans 15 amino acids. Trimming took 6 bases from V and 5 from J; bases not matched to a gene: 8. This CDR3 reads CASSMTSGNRETQYF. For the CDR3, the DNA is TGTGCCAGCAGCATGACTAGCGGGAATCGGGAGACCCAGTACTTC.

This clone was detected once. The chain recombines TRBV5-4 with TRBJ2-5; the match to TRBD2 covers 12 bases. The V segment lost 3 bases and the J segment 4 bases; nucleotides outside the gene matches: 1. The germline CDR1 and CDR2 sequences are SGHNT and YYREEE (reference sequence). The CDR3 has 14 amino acids. The CDR3 here is CASSSSGRGETQYF. The DNA of the CDR3 is TGTGCCAGCAGCTCTAGCGGGAGGGGAGAGACCCAGTACTTC.

This clone was counted a single time. The chain employs TRBV18 and TRBJ2-3; tentative D call: TRBD1 (5 bases). The V gene's germline CDR1 is KGHSH and CDR2 LQKENI. V dropped 2 bases and J dropped 7 bases, with 22 bases sitting between them. There are 17 residues in the CDR3. CDR3 sequence reads: CASSPGSSRVPPYTQYF. For the CDR3, the DNA is TGTGCCAGCTCACCAGGATCGTCCAGGGTCCCGCCTTATACGCAGTATTTT.

The chain links TRBV6-1 to TRBJ2-5; TRBD1 matches 8 bases. V gave up 4 bases and J gave up 4 bases; unmatched junction bases: 11. CDR1 and CDR2 (germline): MNHNS, SASEGT. There are 16 residues in the CDR3. The CDR3 nucleotides are TGTGCCAGCAGTGGAAGAGACAGGGGCATTAGAGAGACCCAGTACTTC. Protein: CASSGRDRGIRETQYF.

V is TRBV3-1 (or the pseudogene TRBV3-2) and J is TRBJ2-7, with D unresolved. Germline V gives CDR1 LGHDT, CDR2 YNNKEL (reference sequence). This CDR3 region has 11 residues. Trimming removed 5 bases from V and 4 bases from J, with 6 bases in between. CDR3 protein: CASSSDYEQYF. CDR3 sequence (DNA): TGTGCCAGCAGCTCAGATTACGAGCAGTACTTC.

The rearrangement uses TRBV11-2 and TRBJ1-4, with D possibly TRBD1 on 6 matching bases. V lost 5 bases, J lost 1 base, and 11 bases lay in between. Germline V CDR1 and CDR2: SGHAT, FQNNGV. This CDR3 has 15 amino acids. The CDR3 bases are TGTGCCAGCAGCGCCCCGACAGGAACTAATGAAAAACTGTTTTTT. Amino acid sequence: CASSAPTGTNEKLFF.

CDR3 coding DNA: TGTGCCAGCAGCTATACAGAAAATTCACCCCTCCACTTT. Amino acids: CASSYTENSPLHF. This chain connects TRBV5-5 to TRBJ1-6; no clear D. V shed 3 bases and J shed 7 bases, with 8 bases lying between them. This CDR3 has 13 residues. Germline V gene data show CDR1 as SGHKS and CDR2 as YYEKEE (reference sequence).

The chain links TRBV2 to TRBJ2-2, with D possibly being TRBD1 (5 bases). V lost 10 bases and J lost 3, with 18 bases in between. CDR1 and CDR2 from the germline V gene are SNHLY and FYNNEI. There are 15 residues in the CDR3. The CDR3 DNA reads TGTGCCACCACCTACAGGTCTTCGGACACCGGGGAGCTGTTTTTT. Amino acid sequence: CATTYRSSDTGELFF.

Note on this clone: An end of the junction differs from the germline gene, which may be a read error. The chain is built from TRBV7-7 and TRBJ2-5, with 8 positions matching TRBD1. CDR1 and CDR2 from the germline V gene are SSHAT and FNYEAQ (reference sequence). The CDR3 is 14 residues long. The CDR3 DNA reads as TGTGCTAGCAGCGCGGACAGGGTGAGAGGGACCCAGTACTTC. Translating gives CASSADRVRGTQYF.

The V and J genes are TRBV18 and TRBJ2-7; TRBD1 matches at 9 bases. Germline V gene lookup returns CDR1 KGHSH and CDR2 LQKENI. J gave up 5 bases and V 2 bases, and 7 bases lay outside the gene matches. The CDR3 runs 15 residues. As DNA, the CDR3 is TGTGCCAGCTCACCAGCTGGGACAGGGACCCACGAGCAGTACTTC. This translates into CASSPAGTGTHEQYF.

This clone is a singleton in its sample. The chain carries TRBV7-2 and TRBJ2-3; 7 bases are a match to TRBD2. CDR1 and CDR2 from the germline V gene are SGHTA and FQGNSA. The CDR3 loop spans 17 amino acids. Trimming cost V 4 bases and J 3 bases; bases outside gene matches: 13. The CDR3 DNA follows: TGTGCCAGCAGCTCCCCCCGCGTGGGGGGGTTGACAGATACGCAGTATTTT. Translated: CASSSPRVGGLTDTQYF.